This T cell receptor (beta chain) appears in the sequencing data of a study of T-cell memory formation after mild COVID-19. General study results and limits: The appearance of some responding clones in pre-infection memory suggested that cross-reactive memory joined. CD8+ contracting clones occupied EMRA, while CD4+ ones occupied mainly CM and EM.

In regard to this clonotype: No antigen is known for it.

V lost 5 bases to trimming and J lost 0 bases; unmatched junction nucleotides: 5. The CDR3 extends over 16 amino acids. Germline V gene data show CDR1 as SGHTA and CDR2 as FQGTGA. TCRdb used MiXCR to reprocess the 5' RACE reads, holding one entry per CDR3 protein. In the table there are roughly 620,000 distinct CDR3 sequences, over 15% of which are singletons. The receptor was isolated from an adult woman who had mild COVID-19 (a few samples of this study predate the infection). Cell type and time point are not known. Sequenced: PBMCs or a T cell subset sorted from them (not recorded which). The J gene is TRBJ2-2, the V gene TRBV7-3; TRBD1 aligns across 8 bases. In nucleotides, the CDR3 is TGTGCCAGCAGCCTTCAGGGACAGGCGAACACCGGGGAGCTGTTTTTT. Translation gives CASSLQGQANTGELFF.